The present TCR beta chain was sequenced within a study of T cells after yellow fever vaccination. Findings and caveats of the study: Just a small share of clonotypes turned up in the CD4 compartment as well as the CD8 compartment. Reappearance after the booster was observed for most primary-vaccination clones (around 96% CD4, over 75% CD8).

V was clipped by 4 bases and J by 4 bases, with 26 bases between them. CDR1 is SGHRS, CDR2 YFSETQ, per germline. The CDR3 is 18 residues long. A word on this clonotype: Its antigen is not known.

TCRdb re-called the 5' RACE reads through MiXCR, storing one row per CDR3 protein. This table holds some 420,000 distinct CDR3 sequences, 18% found once. The sequence was obtained from a man aged 18 to 29 who received the YFV17D yellow fever vaccine. The sequenced sample was PBMCs, obtained before the yellow fever booster vaccination. This sequence joins TRBV5-1 and TRBJ1-2, with a possible D match to TRBD1 (6 bases). This CDR3 reads CASSTKPAGLQGPYGYTF. For the CDR3, the DNA is TGCGCCAGCAGCACTAAACCGGCGGGCCTACAGGGCCCCTATGGCTACACCTTC.